Below, 6 T cell receptor beta chains from the same sample are listed, as sequenced in a study of cytomegalovirus exposure and HLA in healthy donors. Primers: 60 Vbeta forward and 13 Jbeta reverse. Clones were sequenced by immunoSEQ multiplex PCR, and TCRdb holds only the in-frame ones, with some missing. The data show about 96,000 clones, about 70% seen once. Input material: PBMCs. The receptors here all came from an older woman in good health and CMV-seropositive.

DNA for the CDR3: TGCGCCAGCAGCCTGGGACAGGGTAATGAAAAACTGTTTTTT. It encodes CASSLGQGNEKLFF. The chain has TRBV4-3 and TRBJ1-4; 9 bases map to TRBD1. Germline assignment: CDR1 LGHNA and CDR2 YSLEER. This CDR3 is 14 amino acids long. V shed 4 bases, J shed 4 bases, and the junction held 1 base outside the gene matches.

The genes are TRBV28 and TRBJ2-3, with TRBD2 identical over 8 bases. V was pared by 10 bases and J by 1 base, with 7 bases of the junction left unmatched. The CDR3 extends over 14 amino acids. Germline V gene sequence: CDR1 MDHEN, CDR2 SYDVKM. The CDR3 loop is CATCRAGGTDTQYF. CDR3 DNA: TGTGCCACCTGCAGAGCGGGGGGCACAGATACGCAGTATTTT.

The J gene is TRBJ2-7, the V gene TRBV6-5, with D perhaps matching TRBD2 (5 bases). V was trimmed by 7 bases and J by 2 bases, leaving 15 bases between them. The CDR3 has 14 residues. Germline CDR1 MNHEY, CDR2 SVGAGI. CDR3: CASKRSGGTYEQYF. The CDR3 DNA is TGTGCCAGCAAACGCTCCGGAGGAACCTACGAGCAGTACTTC.

The V call is TRBV4-1, the J call TRBJ1-5; perhaps TRBD1 as D (6 bases). Deletions cut 0 bases from V and 2 bases from J, with 8 bases between. CDR3 length: 15 amino acids. Germline V gives CDR1 MGHRA, CDR2 YSYEKL. CDR3 in amino acids: CASSQEGAGNQPQHF. As DNA, the CDR3 is TGCGCCAGCAGCCAAGAGGGGGCAGGCAATCAGCCCCAGCATTTT.

The chain joins TRBV11-2 to TRBJ1-1; a weak D match, TRBD1 (6 bases). Deletions cut 2 bases from V and 2 bases from J, with 12 bases between. The CDR3 runs to 15 residues. Germline V CDR1 and CDR2: SGHAT, FQNNGV. CDR3 sequence: CASSLKSGGNTEAFF. The CDR3 DNA follows: TGTGCCAGCAGCTTAAAGTCTGGGGGCAACACTGAAGCTTTCTTT. The full variable domain, completed using reference TRBV11-2 and TRBJ1-1, is EAGVAQSPRYKIIEKRQSVAFWCNPISGHATLYWYQQILGQGPKLLIQFQNNGVVDDSQLPKDRFSAERLKGVDSTLKIQPAKLEDSAVYLCASSLKSGGNTEAFFGQGTRLTVV.

The chain is built from TRBV27 and TRBJ2-7; 7 nucleotides line up with TRBD2. Germline trimming cut 6 bases from V and 2 bases from J; bases unmatched to any gene: 7. CDR1 MNHEY and CDR2 SMNVEV come from the germline V gene (reference sequence). The CDR3 loop spans 14 amino acids. For the CDR3, the DNA is TGTGCCAGCAGGGGGGGGTCTGTCACCTACGAGCAGTACTTC. Amino acid sequence: CASRGGSVTYEQYF.